This T cell receptor beta chain was captured by sequencing in a study of shared clonotypes between healthy human individuals. Study overall: Donors had three CD4 naive, three CD4 memory, two CD8 naive and one CD8 memory plate apiece.

The sorted-subset replicate PCRs were given around 190 ng DNA, which is about 29,000 T cell genomes. Here immunoSEQ multiplex PCR was the method, and the copy in TCRdb shows in-frame clones only, minus some. The repertoire consists of some 500,000 clones, with 90% to 96% occurring once and the leading ten covering approximately 0.06%. There were no recent acute infections or vaccinations among the donors, who were healthy HIV-negative adults. CDR1 MDHEN and CDR2 SYDVKM come from the germline V gene. Trimming shortened V by 2 bases and J by 10 bases, and 20 bases separated the two germline ends. The CDR3 totals 15 residues.

V and J are TRBV28 and TRBJ1-1; a weak D match, TRBD1 (5 bases). Sample: naive CD4+ T cells sorted from blood. The subset is: CD45RA+ positively selected. The TCR was taken from a woman between 25 and 40 years old in good health. The CDR3 DNA sequence: TGTGCCAGCAGTTTAGGAGACCGGGGCCCGCGGGGAGCTTTCTTT. Protein product: CASSLGDRGPRGAFF.